The 3 T cell receptor beta chains reported below all come from one sample, sequenced in a study of shared clonotypes between healthy human individuals. TCRdb's table, derived via immunoSEQ multiplex PCR, lists solely in-frame clones and lacks some. Of about a million clones in the sample, approximately 70% were seen once. Sequencing input: memory CD4+ T cells sorted from blood. The subset was: CD45RA-negative fraction. These receptors all come from a young man in good health.

The chain joins TRBV29-1 to TRBJ1-2; 7 bases align to TRBD1. V trimming: 5 bases; J trimming: 8 bases; junction bases outside the gene matches: 8. The CDR3 totals 12 residues. Germline lookup yields CDR1 SQVTM and CDR2 ANQGSEA. The CDR3 bases are TGCAGCGTTTCGTCACAGGGGAGCGGCTACACCTTC. Amino acids: CSVSSQGSGYTF.

The chain joins TRBV30 to TRBJ2-5; tentative D call: TRBD2 (5 bases). CDR3 size: 15 residues. Trimming took off 2 bases at V and 6 bases at J, with 19 bases between the two ends. The germline V gene has CDR1 GTSNPN and CDR2 SVGIG (reference sequence). The CDR3 DNA reads TGTGCCTGGAGTTACCCTAGCCGACTGTCGAAGACCCAGTACTTC. Its protein is CAWSYPSRLSKTQYF.

Note on this clone: A much larger clone differs by one base, so this may be a read error. The sample holds other DNA sequences that translate to the same CDR3. The V and J genes are TRBV5-6 and TRBJ1-2; no clear D. This CDR3 has 13 residues. The germline V gene has CDR1 SGHDT and CDR2 YYEEEE. Trimming pared 2 bases from V and 3 bases from J, leaving 8 bases between. CDR3 bases: TGTGCCAGCAGCTTAATCCGAGACTATGGCTACACCTTC. Protein sequence: CASSLIRDYGYTF.